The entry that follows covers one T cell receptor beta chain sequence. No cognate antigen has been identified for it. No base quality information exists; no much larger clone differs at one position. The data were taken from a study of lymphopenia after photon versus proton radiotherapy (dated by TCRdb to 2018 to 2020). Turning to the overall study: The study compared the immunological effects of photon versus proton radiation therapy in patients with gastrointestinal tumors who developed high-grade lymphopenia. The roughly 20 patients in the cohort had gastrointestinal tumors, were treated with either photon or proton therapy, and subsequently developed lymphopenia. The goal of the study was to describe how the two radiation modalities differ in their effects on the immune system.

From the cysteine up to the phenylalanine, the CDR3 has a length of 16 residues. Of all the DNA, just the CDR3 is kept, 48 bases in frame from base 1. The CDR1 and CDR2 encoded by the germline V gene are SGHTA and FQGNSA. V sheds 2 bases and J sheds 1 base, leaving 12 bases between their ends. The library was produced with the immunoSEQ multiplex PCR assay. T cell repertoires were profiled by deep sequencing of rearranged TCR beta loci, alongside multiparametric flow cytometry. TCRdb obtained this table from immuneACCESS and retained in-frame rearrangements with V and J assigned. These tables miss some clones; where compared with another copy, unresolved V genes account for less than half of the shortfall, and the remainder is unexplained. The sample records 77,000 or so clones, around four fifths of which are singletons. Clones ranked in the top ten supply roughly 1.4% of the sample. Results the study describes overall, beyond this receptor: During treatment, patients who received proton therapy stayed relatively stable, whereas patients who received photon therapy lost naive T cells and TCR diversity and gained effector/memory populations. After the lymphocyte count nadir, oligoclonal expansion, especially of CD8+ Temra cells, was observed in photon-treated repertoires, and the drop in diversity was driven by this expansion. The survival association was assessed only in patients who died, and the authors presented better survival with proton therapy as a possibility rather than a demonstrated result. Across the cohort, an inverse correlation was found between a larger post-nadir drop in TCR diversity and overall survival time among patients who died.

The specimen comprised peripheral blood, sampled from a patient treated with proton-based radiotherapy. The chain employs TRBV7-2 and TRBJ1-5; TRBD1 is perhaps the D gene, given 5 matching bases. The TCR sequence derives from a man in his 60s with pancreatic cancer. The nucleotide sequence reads TGTGCCAGCAGCTTAACATCAGGGCCGAGCAATCAGCCCCAGCATTTT. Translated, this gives CASSLTSGPSNQPQHF.